Shown below are 22 T cell receptor beta chains from a single sample sequenced in a study of human thymus T cells (dated by TCRdb to the early 2020s). Thymus tissue was obtained as surgical resects removed during corrective cardiac surgery. Receptor libraries were prepared by the immunoSEQ multiplex PCR assay. The immuneACCESS repertoire file appears here via TCRdb, limited to in-frame rearrangements. These files lack a portion of the clones; in checked studies, under half of the deficit traces to unresolved V genes, and the cause of the others is not known. The sample records approximately 71,000 clones, 90% to 95% of which are singletons. The ten largest make up 0.034% of the sample. The specimen sequenced was thymus tissue. The receptors here all came from a girl younger than two with a congenital heart defect but otherwise immunologically healthy.

This chain links TRBV6-5 with TRBJ2-7, with 10 bases that match TRBD1. V was pared by 5 bases and J by 5 bases, with 6 bases of the junction left unmatched. This CDR3 has 14 amino acids. Germline V gene data show CDR1 as MNHEY and CDR2 as SVGAGI. The CDR3 DNA follows: TGTGCCAGCAGTCGACAGGGGGCACGGGACGAGCAGTACTTC. This encodes CASSRQGARDEQYF.

This sequence joins TRBV7-2 and TRBJ2-7, with 14 bases lining up with TRBD2. The CDR3 covers 20 residues. Germline values: CDR1 SGHTA, CDR2 FQGNSA. V was clipped by 0 bases and J by 1 base; unmatched bases: 11. This chain's CDR3 is CASSLAPATSGRAYSYEQYF. The CDR3 nucleotides read TGTGCCAGCAGCTTAGCCCCCGCGACTAGCGGGAGGGCTTATTCCTACGAGCAGTACTTC.

This chain connects TRBV6-4 to TRBJ1-2, with 11 nucleotides matching TRBD1. V trimming: 8 bases; J trimming: 7 bases; junction bases outside the gene matches: 6. Germline V gene data show CDR1 as MRHNA and CDR2 as SNTAGT. This CDR3 comprises 13 residues. DNA of the CDR3: TGTGCCAGCCGGGACAGGGGGTATGGTGGCTACACCTTC. Its protein product is CASRDRGYGGYTF.

The chain is built from TRBV7-6 and TRBJ2-7; a possible D gene is TRBD2 (5 bases). Trimming cost V 1 base and J 0 bases, with 10 bases left between them. The CDR3 contains 15 residues. Germline values: CDR1 SGHVS, CDR2 FNYEAQ. The CDR3 region is CASSLVGGSSYEQYF. CDR3 sequence (DNA): TGTGCCAGCAGCTTAGTTGGAGGCAGCTCCTACGAGCAGTACTTC. The full variable domain, its missing parts supplied by reference TRBV7-6 and TRBJ2-7, is GAGVSQSPRYKVTKRGQDVALRCDPISGHVSLYWYRQALGQGPEFLTYFNYEAQQDKSGLPNDRFSAERPEGSISTLTIQRTEQRDSAMYRCASSLVGGSSYEQYFGPGTRLTVT.

Only a few counts were recorded for this clone. The chain couples TRBV6-5 to TRBJ2-3, with 8 bases matching TRBD2. Germline CDR1 MNHEY, CDR2 SVGAGI. The CDR3 spans 14 residues. The junction had 8 bases not matched to a gene; V was cut back by 6 bases and J by 6 bases. CDR3 loop: CASSQGLVDDTQYF. The CDR3 coding sequence is TGTGCCAGCAGCCAGGGACTAGTAGATGATACGCAGTATTTT.

The rearrangement joins TRBV19 to TRBJ1-4; 8 nucleotides match TRBD1. Per germline, CDR1 LNHDA and CDR2 SQIVND (reference sequence). There are 15 residues in the CDR3. J was trimmed by 7 bases and V by 3 bases; bases with no gene match: 7. The CDR3 DNA sequence: TGTGCCAGTAGTATGCGGGCAGGGGGCCCTGAAAAACTGTTTTTT. It codes for CASSMRAGGPEKLFF.

This chain connects TRBV6-5 to TRBJ1-5; 7 bases align to TRBD1. V lost 6 bases, J lost 4 bases, and 9 bases stayed unmatched. The CDR3 totals 15 residues. CDR1 is MNHEY, CDR2 SVGAGI, per germline. CDR3: CASSVDRDRNQPQHF. In DNA, the CDR3 is TGTGCCAGCAGCGTGGACCGGGACAGAAATCAGCCCCAGCATTTT.

The chain recombines TRBV5-8 with TRBJ2-1; D perhaps matches TRBD2 (6 bases). With 4 bases removed from V and 2 bases from J, the gap between germline ends came to 16 bases. The CDR3 consists of 16 residues. The V gene's germline CDR1 is SGHTS and CDR2 YDEGEE. The CDR3 is CASSLRELYPYNEQFF. The CDR3 DNA reads TGTGCCAGCAGCCTTCGGGAGTTATACCCCTACAATGAGCAGTTCTTC.

This clone was recorded once. The chain employs TRBV11-1 and TRBJ1-1; D gene ambiguous. CDR1 is SGHAT, CDR2 FQDESV, per germline (reference sequence). The V gene lost 2 bases and the J gene lost 3 bases, with 10 bases spanning the gap. The CDR3 is made up of 14 amino acids. The CDR3 loop is CASSLSGRYTEAFF. For the CDR3, the DNA is TGTGCCAGCAGCTTATCGGGCAGGTACACTGAAGCTTTCTTT.

This chain connects TRBV7-2 to TRBJ2-5; the D is unclear. Germline values: CDR1 SGHTA, CDR2 FQGNSA. The ends were cut back, 5 bases at V and 1 base at J, with 14 bases in the middle. The CDR3 runs 15 residues. The CDR3 loop reads CASSPYPVLQETQYF. The CDR3 region has the DNA TGTGCCAGCAGCCCTTACCCGGTCCTCCAAGAGACCCAGTACTTC.

The chain couples TRBV27 to TRBJ2-3; D is possibly TRBD2 (5 bases). The CDR3 is 18 amino acids. Germline CDR1 is MNHEY and CDR2 is SMNVEV (reference sequence). V lost 3 bases, J lost 3 bases, and 22 bases lay in between. In nucleotides, the CDR3 is TGTGCCAGCAGTTTGGTCCCCCTAGCCCCCTTAGGGACAGATACGCAGTATTTT. Translation: CASSLVPLAPLGTDTQYF.

The chain combines TRBV7-8 with TRBJ2-3; possibly TRBD1 for D (5 bases). Germline CDR1 reads SGHVS; CDR2 reads FQNEAQ. Trimming left V 5 bases short and J 3 bases short, with 15 bases between. The CDR3 consists of 15 residues. The CDR3 here is CASSLRQKRTDTQYF. CDR3 in DNA: TGTGCCAGCAGCCTACGACAGAAGAGAACAGATACGCAGTATTTT.

The rearrangement uses TRBV4-3 and TRBJ2-1; 9 bases map to TRBD2. CDR1 and CDR2 (germline): LGHNA, YSLEER. This CDR3 is 16 amino acids long. With V trimmed by 4 bases and J by 3 bases, 7 bases remained unmatched. CDR3 coding DNA: TGCGCCAGCAGCCCCCAACGACTAGCGGACTACAATGAGCAGTTCTTC. Its protein is CASSPQRLADYNEQFF.

This clone appeared a single time. The chain recombines TRBV29-1 with TRBJ2-1; 10 bases are shared with TRBD1. V lost 6 bases and J lost 5; bases outside the gene matches: 10. Germline CDR1 SQVTM, CDR2 ANQGSEA. The CDR3 is 15 residues long. CDR3 loop: CSVGDRGRKDNEQFF. The CDR3 region has the DNA TGCAGCGTCGGTGACAGGGGGCGAAAAGACAATGAGCAGTTCTTC.

The chain has TRBV5-1 and TRBJ2-1, with 13 bases lining up with TRBD2. V lost 3 bases to trimming and J lost 8 bases; unmatched junction nucleotides: 5. This CDR3 contains 15 residues. Germline-derived CDR1 and CDR2 are SGHRS and YFSETQ. This CDR3 is CASSYGLAGVDEQFF. CDR3 nucleotide sequence: TGCGCCAGCAGCTACGGACTAGCGGGAGTCGATGAGCAGTTCTTC. Based on the CDR3 plus reference TRBV5-1 and TRBJ2-1, the full variable domain is KAGVTQTPRYLIKTRGQQVTLSCSPISGHRSVSWYQQTPGQGLQFLFEYFSETQRNKGNFPGRFSGRQFSNSRSEMNVSTLELGDSALYLCASSYGLAGVDEQFFGPGTRLTVL.

This clone has only one observation. The V and J genes are TRBV18 and TRBJ2-2; 8 nucleotides align to TRBD1. V trimming: 3 bases; J trimming: 1 base; junction bases outside the gene matches: 4. This CDR3 has 16 residues. CDR1 KGHSH and CDR2 LQKENI come from the germline V gene. CDR3 in amino acids: CASSPRQGMNTGELFF. DNA for the CDR3: TGTGCCAGCTCACCTCGACAGGGGATGAACACCGGGGAGCTGTTTTTT.

The chain combines TRBV7-2 with TRBJ2-5; TRBD1 or TRBD2 may be the D gene (5 bases each). V lost 5 bases to trimming and J lost 0 bases, with 19 bases between them. The CDR3 loop spans 17 amino acids. CDR1 is SGHTA and CDR2 is FQGNSA in the germline V gene. CDR3 region: CASSLNWDLLYQETQYF. The CDR3 DNA sequence: TGTGCCAGCAGCCTAAACTGGGACCTCCTCTACCAAGAGACCCAGTACTTC.

J is TRBJ2-7 and V is TRBV15; TRBD2 aligns across 7 bases. Per the germline V gene, CDR1 is LNHNV and CDR2 is YYDKDF (reference sequence). With V trimmed by 0 bases and J by 4 bases, 15 bases remained unmatched. CDR3 length: 18 residues. CDR3 region: CATSRERFGRTGKYEQYF. The CDR3 DNA reads as TGTGCCACCAGCAGAGAGAGATTCGGGAGGACGGGGAAATACGAGCAGTACTTC.

The genes are TRBV14 and TRBJ1-2; no clear D. Trimming cost V 2 bases and J 9 bases, with 10 bases left between them. The length of the CDR3 is 12 residues. The germline V gene encodes CDR1 SGHDN and CDR2 FVKESK. The CDR3 region has the DNA TGTGCCAGCAGCCAATCGGGTAGGAGCTACACCTTC. Amino acid sequence: CASSQSGRSYTF.

As concerns this clone: In the same sample, other DNA sequences code for this CDR3. The chain recombines TRBV7-6 with TRBJ2-3; tentative D call: TRBD2 (5 bases). The CDR3 consists of 12 residues. Germline CDR1 is SGHVS and CDR2 is FNYEAQ. Trimming stripped 5 bases from V and 4 bases from J, with 7 bases between. DNA for the CDR3: TGTGCCAGCAGCCTCGGGGCAGATACGCAGTATTTT. It yields the protein CASSLGADTQYF.

The chain is built from TRBV20-1 and TRBJ2-3; D not resolved. Germline assignment: CDR1 DFQATT and CDR2 SNEGSKA (reference sequence). The CDR3 loop spans 11 amino acids. Trimming took 5 bases from V and 6 from J, leaving 9 bases between them. The CDR3 loop is CSARLVDTQYF. DNA for the CDR3: TGCAGTGCTCGGTTGGTTGATACGCAGTATTTT.

The chain joins TRBV23-1 to TRBJ1-4; 10 nucleotides agree with TRBD1. TRBV23-1 carries the ORF label, with uncertain function. The V and J ends lost 0 bases and 2 bases, in that order; junction bases with no gene match: 9. The CDR3 runs 19 residues. The CDR3 DNA sequence: TGCGCCAGCAGTCAATCGCCCGGGACAGGGGAGAGGACTAATGAAAAACTGTTTTTT. Translated: CASSQSPGTGERTNEKLFF.